This T cell receptor (beta chain) was retrieved from a study of CD8 T cells in ankylosing spondylitis. General study points: Some of these motif variants have turned up before, in reports on reactive arthritis synovial fluid and blood.

As the method for making TCR beta libraries, quantitative 5'-RACE with molecular barcodes was used. TCRdb recomputed calls from the 5' RACE reads with MiXCR, one row per CDR3 protein. The table records tens of thousands of distinct CDR3 sequences, roughly 6.8% of them present only once. CDR1 and CDR2 (germline): SGHRS, YFSETQ. V was cut by 3 bases and J by 0 bases, with 18 bases left in between. There are 17 residues in the CDR3. This clonotype occurred many times. Its target is not known. Material for sequencing was blood, either unsorted or a sorted T cell fraction (not recorded which). This receptor was identified in a male donor with ankylosing spondylitis or in good health (not recorded which). This sequence joins TRBV5-1 and TRBJ1-1, with a tentative D call TRBD1 (6 bases). The CDR3 protein is CASSYVQGASLNTEAFF. CDR3 sequence (DNA): TGCGCCAGCAGCTATGTACAGGGAGCAAGCCTGAACACTGAAGCTTTCTTT.